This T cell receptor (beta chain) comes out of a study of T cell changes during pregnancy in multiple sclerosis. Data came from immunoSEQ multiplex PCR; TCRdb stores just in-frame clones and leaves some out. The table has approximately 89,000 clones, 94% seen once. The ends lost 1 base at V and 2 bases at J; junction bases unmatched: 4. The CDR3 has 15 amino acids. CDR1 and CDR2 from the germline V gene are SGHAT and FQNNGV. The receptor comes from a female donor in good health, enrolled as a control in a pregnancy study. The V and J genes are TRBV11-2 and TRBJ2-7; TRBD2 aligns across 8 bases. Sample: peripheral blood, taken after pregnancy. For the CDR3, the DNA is TGTGCCAGCAGCTTAGGCGGGAGGAGTACCTACGAGCAGTACTTC. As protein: CASSLGGRSTYEQYF.